These 14 T cell receptor beta chains were all obtained from the same sample, sequenced in a study of blood T cell repertoires in COVID-19. Repertoires were generated with immunoSEQ multiplex PCR, while TCRdb's copy carries only in-frame clones and drops some. Among fewer than 200,000 clones listed, 82% were seen once. Specimen: peripheral blood. All receptors derive from a woman aged 60-75 years with COVID-19, enrolled during active disease.

The chain combines TRBV6-4 with TRBJ2-7, with 9 bases matching TRBD1. This CDR3 region has 12 residues. Germline-derived CDR1 and CDR2 are MRHNA and SNTAGT. Here the CDR3 DNA reads TGTGCTGTAGAGGACAGGGGTTACGAGCAGTACGTC. This gives the protein CAVEDRGYEQYV.

The CDR3 nucleotides read TGTGCCAGCAGCTTATTGCTAGCGGGGTCGAATGAGCAGTTCTTC. Amino acids: CASSLLLAGSNEQFF. The rearrangement joins TRBV11-2 to TRBJ2-1, with 9 bases identical to TRBD2. Per germline, CDR1 SGHAT and CDR2 FQNNGV. This CDR3 has 15 residues. The J segment lost 7 bases and the V segment lost 2 bases, leaving 6 bases of the junction unmatched.

This clone was detected only once. V gene TRBV5-6 combines with J gene TRBJ2-1; D uncertain. Germline assignment: CDR1 SGHDT and CDR2 YYEEEE. CDR3 length: 14 residues. V lost 4 bases to trimming and J lost 2 bases, with 10 bases between them. The CDR3 loop reads CASSLEVTYNEQFF. The DNA for the CDR3 is TGTGCCAGCAGCCTAGAGGTGACCTACAATGAGCAGTTCTTC.

This chain uses TRBV5-6 with TRBJ1-5; TRBD1 matches 9 bases. Germline CDR1 reads SGHDT; CDR2 reads YYEEEE. Trimming took 0 bases from V and 9 from J; bases not matched to a gene: 10. CDR3 length: 16 amino acids. The CDR3 DNA reads TGTGCCAGCAGCTTGGGACAGGGGGGGCCAAAACCGCCCCAGCATTTT. It codes for CASSLGQGGPKPPQHF.

The chain is built from TRBV9 and TRBJ1-4; D not certain. The CDR3 extends over 15 amino acids. Per germline, CDR1 SGDLS and CDR2 YYNGEE. Trimming shortened V by 3 bases and J by 0 bases, and 9 bases separated the two germline ends. Here the CDR3 DNA reads TGTGCCAGCAGCGCCGGTGGTGCAACTAATGAAAAACTGTTTTTT. This codes for CASSAGGATNEKLFF.

The J gene is TRBJ1-2, the V gene TRBV6-5; 7 bases map to TRBD1. There are 13 residues in the CDR3. The trim removed 8 bases at V and 4 bases at J, leaving 7 bases unmatched. Germline CDR1 and CDR2: MNHEY and SVGAGI. The CDR3 DNA reads as TGTGCCAGCGTCGGGACAGCAGGCTATGGCTACACCTTC. Encoded protein: CASVGTAGYGYTF.

The chain employs TRBV7-2 and TRBJ2-1; 8 positions agree with TRBD2. The CDR3 is made up of 12 amino acids. The V and J ends lost 4 bases and 10 bases, in that order; junction bases with no gene match: 3. The germline V gene has CDR1 SGHTA and CDR2 FQGNSA. The CDR3 DNA is TGTGCCAGCAGCTCTGAGCGGGGGGAGCAGTTCTTC. Protein sequence: CASSSERGEQFF.

The chain carries TRBV5-1 and TRBJ2-5; TRBD2 matches at 13 bases. Germline V lookup: CDR1 SGHRS, CDR2 YFSETQ. Trimming cost V 3 bases and J 4 bases; bases outside gene matches: 6. The CDR3 contains 16 residues. The CDR3 DNA reads as TGCGCCAGCAGCTCCTCCGGGACTAGCGGGATAGAGACCCAGTACTTC. It yields the protein CASSSSGTSGIETQYF.

The gene calls are TRBV6-5 and TRBJ1-1, with D tentatively TRBD1 (5 bases). V lost 4 bases to trimming and J lost 4 bases, with 10 bases between them. The CDR3 runs to 13 residues. From germline, CDR1 is MNHEY and CDR2 SVGAGI. CDR3 DNA: TGTGCCAGCAGTTCTTTTCAGGGCACTGAAGCTTTCTTT. Translating it yields CASSSFQGTEAFF.

A word on this clone: Other nucleotide sequences in the sample specify the same CDR3. The chain recombines TRBV7-9 with TRBJ1-5; D not resolved. The CDR3 loop spans 12 amino acids. Germline assignment: CDR1 SEHNR and CDR2 FQNEAQ (reference sequence). V was trimmed by 5 bases and J by 1 base, leaving 3 bases between them. The CDR3 nucleotides are TGTGCCAGCAGCCTAAGCAATCAGCCCCAGCATTTT. Translation: CASSLSNQPQHF.

The chain links TRBV9 to TRBJ2-2, with TRBD1 as a possible D gene (5 bases). The germline V gene has CDR1 SGDLS and CDR2 YYNGEE. Trimming stripped 4 bases from V and 2 bases from J, with 12 bases between. The CDR3 extends over 15 amino acids. The CDR3 sequence is CASSPRRVNTGELFF. CDR3 nucleotide sequence: TGTGCCAGCAGCCCCCGCAGGGTTAACACCGGGGAGCTGTTTTTT.

The CDR3 region is CASSKRSVPLEAFF. The CDR3 region has the DNA TGTGCCAGCAGTAAACGGAGCGTCCCCCTTGAAGCTTTCTTT. The chain combines TRBV27 with TRBJ1-1, with unresolved D. Trimming cost V 5 bases and J 7 bases, with 17 bases left between them. The CDR3 runs 14 residues. CDR1 is MNHEY and CDR2 is SMNVEV in the germline V gene (reference sequence).

This clone was counted once. J is TRBJ2-3 and V is TRBV7-3, with TRBD1 matching 7 bases. V lost 5 bases, J lost 8 bases, and 10 bases stayed unmatched. The CDR3 is made up of 14 amino acids. Germline CDR1 SGHTA, CDR2 FQGTGA. The CDR3 DNA reads as TGTGCCAGCAGCGCCACAGGGGAATTTGGTACGCAGTATTTT. Residues: CASSATGEFGTQYF.

This clone was picked up a small number of times. The chain joins TRBV7-6 to TRBJ1-3; D is undetermined. Germline CDR1 and CDR2: SGHVS and FNYEAQ. The CDR3 sequence is 15 residues long. V lost 1 base to trimming and J lost 0 bases, with 7 bases between them. The CDR3 region is CASSLGGLSGNTIYF. CDR3 nucleotide sequence: TGTGCCAGCAGCTTAGGAGGCCTCTCTGGAAACACCATATATTTT.